At least ten counts were recorded for the clone carrying this T cell receptor beta chain. Its antigen is undetermined. Researchers barred patients who had uncontrolled infection, other autoimmune disease, pregnancy or lactation. This sample stems from a study of T cells in Graves' hyperthyroidism and ophthalmopathy. This CDR3 comprises 13 residues. Trimming shortened V by 5 bases and J by 3 bases, and 11 bases separated the two germline ends. The germline gives CDR1 PRHDT, CDR2 FYEKMQ (reference sequence). Researchers took RNA transcripts and amplified the TCR beta CDR3 regions from them. Carried out on the TCR CDR3, a first-round RT-PCR used the HTBI primer set. From the multiplex PCR reads, TCRdb called clonotypes with MiXCR, one entry per CDR3 protein. The sample yields a few hundred thousand distinct CDR3 sequences, around 21% seen once. Study results and caveats: Ophthalmopathy stood apart from stable hyperthyroidism in a 13 V-J model.

The V gene is TRBV13, the J gene TRBJ2-7, with a tentative D call TRBD2 (6 bases). The sequence came from a young man with Graves' hyperthyroidism. The specimen was blood. The CDR3 loop reads CASSGPGSYEQYF. DNA for the CDR3: TGTGCCAGCAGCGGACCCGGGAGCTACGAGCAGTACTTC.